This T cell receptor beta chain was documented in a study of T cells after yellow fever vaccination. Study in general: The authors prepared low-cell-number fractions using SMART-Seq v4 Ultra Low Input.

At least ten counts were recorded for this clonotype. Findings of the study overall: There was a possibility that FACS-sorted repertoires contained abundant clonotypes contaminating from the bulk population. The booster saw the reappearance of most primary-vaccination clones (around 95% CD4, 80% to 90% CD8).

One entry per CDR3 protein results from TCRdb running MiXCR on the 5' RACE reads. The sample has tens of thousands of distinct CDR3 sequences, roughly 5.9% seen once. The TCR originated in a man aged 25-40 years who received the YFV17D yellow fever vaccine. The sequenced sample was PBMCs, either bulk or a sorted T-cell subset (CD4+, CD8+, memory, or dextramer-sorted; not recorded which), obtained on the day of the yellow fever booster vaccination.

The CDR3 bases are TGTGCCAGCAGCTTAGGGGTCGGCTCGCTCCAGCATTTT. It translates to CASSLGVGSLQHF. The chain has TRBV7-2 and TRBJ1-5; D is undetermined. CDR3 length equals 13 residues. CDR1 SGHTA and CDR2 FQGNSA come from the germline V gene. V lost 1 base to trimming and J lost 12 bases, with 13 bases between them.